The next 5 T cell receptor beta chains were all read from a single sample in a study of beta chain features in type 1 diabetes. The authors reverse transcribed all of the isolated RNA, so sequencing captured expressed TCRB transcripts. Assay: immunoSEQ multiplex PCR; the TCRdb copy retains only in-frame clones and omits some. This table has fewer than 550,000 clones, approximately 10% appearing once. Sequenced input: naive CD4+ T cells from blood. These receptors were obtained from a woman aged 18-29 years in good health.

The chain recombines TRBV29-1 with TRBJ2-1; no definite D call. V lost 3 bases to trimming and J lost 3 bases, with 6 bases between them. CDR3 length equals 12 residues. CDR1 and CDR2 from the germline V gene are SQVTM and ANQGSEA. The CDR3: CSVEEHYNEQFF. CDR3 DNA: TGCAGCGTTGAGGAGCACTACAATGAGCAGTTCTTC.

In the case of this clone: Within the sample, other DNA sequences also encode this same CDR3. The chain employs TRBV7-9 and TRBJ2-5; D call uncertain. V shed 1 base and J shed 5 bases, with 8 bases lying between them. CDR3 length: 13 amino acids. Germline V gene sequence: CDR1 SEHNR, CDR2 FQNEAQ (reference sequence). CDR3 amino acids: CASSLGGVETQYF. The CDR3 bases are TGTGCCAGCAGCTTAGGTGGGGTTGAGACCCAGTACTTC.

The rearrangement uses TRBV18 and TRBJ1-1; the match to TRBD1 covers 7 bases. The V and J ends lost 4 bases and 3 bases, in that order; junction bases with no gene match: 5. This CDR3 is built from 14 residues. From germline, CDR1 is KGHSH and CDR2 LQKENI. CDR3 loop: CASSLTDRDTEAFF. CDR3 in DNA: TGTGCCAGCTCACTCACAGACAGGGACACTGAAGCTTTCTTT.

The chain couples TRBV14 to TRBJ2-7, with D unclear. CDR3 length: 15 amino acids. Trimming took off 0 bases at V and 7 bases at J, with 16 bases between the two ends. Germline CDR1 is SGHDN and CDR2 is FVKESK. The CDR3 is CASSQDLIRFREQYF. CDR3 DNA sequence: TGTGCCAGCAGCCAAGATCTGATTCGGTTCCGGGAGCAGTACTTC.

The chain is built from TRBV5-1 and TRBJ2-5, with TRBD1 matching over 9 bases. CDR1 is SGHRS and CDR2 is YFSETQ in the germline V gene. The CDR3 totals 15 residues. J was trimmed by 5 bases and V by 3 bases; bases with no gene match: 8. The CDR3 spells CASSSPGQGLETQYF. The CDR3 nucleotides are TGCGCCAGCAGCTCACCGGGACAGGGATTGGAGACCCAGTACTTC. Full variable domain (remainder filled in from reference TRBV5-1 and TRBJ2-5): KAGVTQTPRYLIKTRGQQVTLSCSPISGHRSVSWYQQTPGQGLQFLFEYFSETQRNKGNFPGRFSGRQFSNSRSEMNVSTLELGDSALYLCASSSPGQGLETQYFGPGTRLLVL.